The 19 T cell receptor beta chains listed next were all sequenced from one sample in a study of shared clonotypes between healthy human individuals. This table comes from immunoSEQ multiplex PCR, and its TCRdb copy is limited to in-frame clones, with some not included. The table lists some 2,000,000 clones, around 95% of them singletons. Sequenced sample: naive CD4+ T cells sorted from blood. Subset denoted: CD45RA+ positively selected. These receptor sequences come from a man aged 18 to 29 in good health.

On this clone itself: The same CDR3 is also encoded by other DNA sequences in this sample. CDR3 nucleotides: TGCGCCAGCAGCCCAGGGGGGGTTAGCAATCAGCCCCAGCATTTT. Encoded protein: CASSPGGVSNQPQHF. The chain employs TRBV5-1 and TRBJ1-5, with 7 bases matching TRBD1. The CDR3 loop spans 15 amino acids. CDR1 is SGHRS and CDR2 is YFSETQ in the germline V gene. The V segment lost 4 bases and the J segment 0 bases; nucleotides outside the gene matches: 4.

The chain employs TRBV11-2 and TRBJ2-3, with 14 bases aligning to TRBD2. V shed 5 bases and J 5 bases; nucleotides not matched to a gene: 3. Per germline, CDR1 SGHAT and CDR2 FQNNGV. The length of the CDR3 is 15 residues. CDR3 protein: CASSTTSGGVDTQYF. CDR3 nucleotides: TGTGCCAGCAGCACGACTAGCGGGGGGGTAGATACGCAGTATTTT.

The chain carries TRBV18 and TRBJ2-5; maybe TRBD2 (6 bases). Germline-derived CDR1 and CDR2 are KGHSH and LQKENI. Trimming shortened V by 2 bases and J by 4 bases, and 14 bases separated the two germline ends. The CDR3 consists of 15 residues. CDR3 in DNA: TGTGCCAGCTCACCAGCTCGGGACTCATTAGAGACCCAGTACTTC. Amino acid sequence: CASSPARDSLETQYF.

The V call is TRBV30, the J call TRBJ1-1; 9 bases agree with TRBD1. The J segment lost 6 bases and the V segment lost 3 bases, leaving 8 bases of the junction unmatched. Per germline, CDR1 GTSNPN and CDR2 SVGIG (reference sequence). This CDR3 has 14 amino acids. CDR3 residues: CAWSPGQGLSEAFF. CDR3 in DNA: TGTGCCTGGAGCCCCGGACAGGGGCTTTCTGAAGCTTTCTTT.

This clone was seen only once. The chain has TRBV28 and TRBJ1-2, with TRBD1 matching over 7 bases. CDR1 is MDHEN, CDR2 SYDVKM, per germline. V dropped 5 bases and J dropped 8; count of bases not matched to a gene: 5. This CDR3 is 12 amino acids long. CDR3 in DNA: TGTGCCAGCAGTCCCCAGGGGGTCGGCTACACCTTC. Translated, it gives CASSPQGVGYTF.

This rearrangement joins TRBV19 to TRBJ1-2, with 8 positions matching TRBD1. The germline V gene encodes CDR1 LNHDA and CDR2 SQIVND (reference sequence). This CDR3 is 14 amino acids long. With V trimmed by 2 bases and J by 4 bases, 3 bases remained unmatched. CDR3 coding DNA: TGTGCCAGTAGTATACAGGGGGCTTCCTATGGCTACACCTTC. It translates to CASSIQGASYGYTF.

CDR3 DNA sequence: TGTGCCAGCAAACTAGCGAAGAACTACGAGCAGTACTTC. Its protein is CASKLAKNYEQYF. The V gene is TRBV6-5, the J gene TRBJ2-7; 7 bases match TRBD2. Germline-derived CDR1 and CDR2 are MNHEY and SVGAGI. The CDR3 contains 13 residues. Trimming at V came to 7 bases and at J to 3 bases, leaving 6 bases not matched to a gene.

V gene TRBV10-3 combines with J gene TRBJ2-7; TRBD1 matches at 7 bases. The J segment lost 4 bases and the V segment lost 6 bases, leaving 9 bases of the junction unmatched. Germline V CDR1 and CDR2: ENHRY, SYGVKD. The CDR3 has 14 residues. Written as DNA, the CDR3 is TGTGCCATCAGACCGGTGACAGGGTCGTACGAGCAGTACTTC. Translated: CAIRPVTGSYEQYF.

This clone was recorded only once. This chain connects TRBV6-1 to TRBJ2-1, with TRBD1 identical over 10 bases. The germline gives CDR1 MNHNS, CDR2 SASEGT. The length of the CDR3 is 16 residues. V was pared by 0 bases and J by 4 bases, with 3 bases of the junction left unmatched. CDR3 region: CASSEAAGQGYNEQFF. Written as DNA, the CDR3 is TGTGCCAGCAGTGAAGCCGCGGGACAGGGGTACAATGAGCAGTTCTTC.

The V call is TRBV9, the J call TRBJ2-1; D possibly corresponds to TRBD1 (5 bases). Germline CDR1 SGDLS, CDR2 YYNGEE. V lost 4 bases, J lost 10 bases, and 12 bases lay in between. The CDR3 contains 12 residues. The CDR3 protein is CASSLRGQEQFF. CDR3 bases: TGTGCCAGCAGCTTAAGGGGTCAAGAGCAGTTCTTC.

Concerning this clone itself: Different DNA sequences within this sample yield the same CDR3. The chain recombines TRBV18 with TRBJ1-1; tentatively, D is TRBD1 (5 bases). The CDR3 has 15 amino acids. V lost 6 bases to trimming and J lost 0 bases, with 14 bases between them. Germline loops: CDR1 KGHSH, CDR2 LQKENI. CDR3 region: CASSRLGTVNTEAFF. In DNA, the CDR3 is TGTGCCAGCTCCCGACTCGGGACTGTGAACACTGAAGCTTTCTTT.

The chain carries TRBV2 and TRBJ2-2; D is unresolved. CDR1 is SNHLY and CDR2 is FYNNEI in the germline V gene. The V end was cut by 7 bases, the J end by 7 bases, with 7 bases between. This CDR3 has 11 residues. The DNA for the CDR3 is TGTGCCAGCACCTTAGTCGGGGAGCTGTTTTTT. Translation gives CASTLVGELFF.

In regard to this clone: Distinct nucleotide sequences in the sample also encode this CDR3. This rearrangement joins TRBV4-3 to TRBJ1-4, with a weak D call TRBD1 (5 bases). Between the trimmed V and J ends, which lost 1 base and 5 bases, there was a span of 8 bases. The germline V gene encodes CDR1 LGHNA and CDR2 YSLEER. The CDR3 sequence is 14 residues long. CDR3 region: CASSQGGANEKLFF. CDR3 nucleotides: TGCGCCAGCAGCCAAGGTGGGGCCAATGAAAAACTGTTTTTT.

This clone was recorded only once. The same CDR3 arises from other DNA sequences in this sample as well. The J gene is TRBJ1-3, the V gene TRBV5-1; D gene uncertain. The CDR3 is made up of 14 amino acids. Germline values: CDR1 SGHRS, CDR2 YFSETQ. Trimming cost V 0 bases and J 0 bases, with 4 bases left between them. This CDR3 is CASSLDLSGNTIYF. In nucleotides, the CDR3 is TGCGCCAGCAGCTTGGATCTCTCTGGAAACACCATATATTTT.

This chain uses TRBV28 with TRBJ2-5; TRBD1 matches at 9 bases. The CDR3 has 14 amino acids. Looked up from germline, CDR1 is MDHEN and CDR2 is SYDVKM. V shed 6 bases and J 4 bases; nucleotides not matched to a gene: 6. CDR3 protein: CASRPGTGRETQYF. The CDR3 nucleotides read TGTGCCAGCAGACCCGGGACAGGGAGAGAGACCCAGTACTTC.

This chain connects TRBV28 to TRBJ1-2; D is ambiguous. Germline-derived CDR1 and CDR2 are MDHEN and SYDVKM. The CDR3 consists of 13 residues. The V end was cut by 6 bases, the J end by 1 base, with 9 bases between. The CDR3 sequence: CASRVGFNYGYTF. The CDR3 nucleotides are TGTGCCAGCAGAGTGGGATTTAACTATGGCTACACCTTC.

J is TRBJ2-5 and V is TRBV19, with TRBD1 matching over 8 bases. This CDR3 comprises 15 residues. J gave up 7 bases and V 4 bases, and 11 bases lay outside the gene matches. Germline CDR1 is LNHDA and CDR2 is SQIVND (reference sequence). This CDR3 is CASSTMTGADVTQYF. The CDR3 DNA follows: TGTGCCAGTAGTACGATGACAGGGGCTGATGTGACCCAGTACTTC.

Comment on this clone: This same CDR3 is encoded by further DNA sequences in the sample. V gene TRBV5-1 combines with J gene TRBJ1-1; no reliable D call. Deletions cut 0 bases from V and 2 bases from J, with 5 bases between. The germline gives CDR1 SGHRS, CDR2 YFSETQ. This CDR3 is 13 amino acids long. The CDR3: CASSLVTNTEAFF. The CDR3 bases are TGCGCCAGCAGCTTGGTTACTAACACTGAAGCTTTCTTT.

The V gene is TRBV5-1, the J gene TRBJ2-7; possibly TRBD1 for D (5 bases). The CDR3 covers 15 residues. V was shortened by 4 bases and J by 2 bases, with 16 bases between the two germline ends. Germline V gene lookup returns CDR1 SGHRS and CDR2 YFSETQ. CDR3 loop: CASSPDGRATYEQYF. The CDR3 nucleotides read TGCGCCAGCAGCCCGGATGGCAGGGCAACCTACGAGCAGTACTTC.